Below, 27 T cell receptor beta chains from the same sample are listed, as sequenced in a study of T cell responses to AZD1222 COVID-19 vaccine. Assay used: immunoSEQ multiplex PCR; TCRdb lists only in-frame clones, some missing. The table has roughly 180,000 clones, roughly nine tenths seen once. Sequencing used peripheral blood, obtained 28 days after the second AZD1222 dose. These receptors were taken from an adult who received the AZD1222 COVID-19 vaccine.

The genes are TRBV10-1 and TRBJ2-1; TRBD2 is a possible D gene (6 bases). Germline assignment: CDR1 WNHNN and CDR2 SYGVQD (reference sequence). Trimming pared 0 bases from V and 6 bases from J, leaving 9 bases between. This CDR3 region has 14 residues. CDR3 loop: CASSESGGFNEQFF. The DNA of the CDR3 is TGCGCCAGCAGTGAGTCCGGGGGATTCAATGAGCAGTTCTTC.

Remarks on this clone: In the same sample, other DNA sequences code for this CDR3. The chain links TRBV4-1 to TRBJ1-5; 8 positions agree with TRBD1. Germline lookup yields CDR1 MGHRA and CDR2 YSYEKL. After removal of 4 bases from V and 7 bases from J, the junction contained 6 bases not matched to a gene. This CDR3 has 14 amino acids. CDR3 in amino acids: CASSLGQGEQPQHF. CDR3 sequence (DNA): TGCGCCAGCAGCCTCGGACAGGGAGAACAGCCCCAGCATTTT.

This clone appeared once. J is TRBJ1-6 and V is TRBV30; a possible D gene is TRBD1 (6 bases). There are 14 residues in the CDR3. CDR1 is GTSNPN, CDR2 SVGIG, per germline (reference sequence). Trimming removed 2 bases from V and 7 bases from J, with 12 bases in between. CDR3 residues: CAWSSGQGNSPLHF. CDR3 nucleotide sequence: TGTGCCTGGAGTTCGGGACAAGGAAATTCACCCCTCCACTTT.

The table lists this clone with a count of one. V usage is TRBV2 and J usage is TRBJ1-1; TRBD1 matches at 9 bases. This CDR3 comprises 14 residues. Germline V gene data show CDR1 as SNHLY and CDR2 as FYNNEI. The junction had 5 bases not matched to a gene; V was cut back by 5 bases and J by 4 bases. The CDR3 DNA is TGTGCCAGCAGTTTACAGGGGGCTGGCACTGAAGCTTTCTTT. Encoded protein: CASSLQGAGTEAFF.

The chain combines TRBV18 with TRBJ1-2; TRBD1 agrees at 7 bases. J gave up 2 bases and V 2 bases, and 2 bases lay outside the gene matches. CDR1 and CDR2 (germline): KGHSH, LQKENI. The length of the CDR3 is 14 residues. The CDR3 spells CASSPKGQNYGYTF. The CDR3 DNA reads as TGTGCCAGCTCACCAAAGGGACAGAACTATGGCTACACCTTC.

The CDR3: CASSSRYNYGYTF. CDR3 bases: TGTGCCAGCAGCTCCCGGTATAACTATGGCTACACCTTC. The V and J genes are TRBV7-9 and TRBJ1-2; no definite D call. This CDR3 is built from 13 residues. The V end was cut by 4 bases, the J end by 1 base, with 7 bases between. Germline lookup yields CDR1 SEHNR and CDR2 FQNEAQ (reference sequence). The whole variable domain, filled in from reference TRBV7-9 and TRBJ1-2, reads DTGVSQNPRHKITKRGQNVTFRCDPISEHNRLYWYRQTLGQGPEFLTYFQNEAQLEKSRLLSDRFSAERPKGSFSTLEIQRTEQGDSAMYLCASSSRYNYGYTFGSGTRLTVV.

The chain recombines TRBV19 with TRBJ1-2; TRBD1 might be the D (5 bases). CDR1 and CDR2 (germline): LNHDA, SQIVND (reference sequence). V lost 6 bases, J lost 10 bases, and 27 bases lay in between. This CDR3 has 16 residues. CDR3 DNA sequence: TGTGCCAGTAGCCTTTTGGGGACCGGTGTTGAAGACCACTACACCTTC. It codes for CASSLLGTGVEDHYTF.

V gene TRBV5-1 combines with J gene TRBJ1-1, with 10 bases aligning to TRBD1. Trimming cost V 4 bases and J 5 bases; bases outside gene matches: 5. This CDR3 has 14 residues. CDR1 is SGHRS, CDR2 YFSETQ, per germline. The DNA for the CDR3 is TGCGCCAGCAGCCCTGGACAGGGGGAAACTGAAGCTTTCTTT. Translation: CASSPGQGETEAFF. The full variable domain, its missing parts supplied by reference TRBV5-1 and TRBJ1-1, is KAGVTQTPRYLIKTRGQQVTLSCSPISGHRSVSWYQQTPGQGLQFLFEYFSETQRNKGNFPGRFSGRQFSNSRSEMNVSTLELGDSALYLCASSPGQGETEAFFGQGTRLTVV.

The chain links TRBV4-1 to TRBJ2-7; tentatively, D is TRBD1 (5 bases). CDR1 and CDR2 from the germline V gene are MGHRA and YSYEKL. This CDR3 comprises 17 residues. The V end lost 1 base, the J end lost 6 bases, and 22 bases lay between the germline ends. The chain's CDR3 is CASSQAAAGHLRGEQYF. Written as DNA, the CDR3 is TGCGCCAGCAGCCAAGCCGCCGCAGGGCATCTTAGGGGCGAGCAGTACTTC.

The chain joins TRBV24-1 to TRBJ2-3, with 7 bases lining up with TRBD1. The CDR3 contains 16 residues. Germline CDR1 is KGHDR and CDR2 is SFDVKD. The V segment lost 7 bases and the J segment 3 bases; nucleotides outside the gene matches: 12. The CDR3 is CATSSTTGDRTDTQYF. CDR3 nucleotides: TGTGCCACCAGCAGTACAACAGGGGACAGAACAGATACGCAGTATTTT.

Written as DNA, the CDR3 is TGTGCCAGCAGTTTCAGGGGCGGGCAGCCCCAGCATTTT. This codes for CASSFRGGQPQHF. The chain couples TRBV27 to TRBJ1-5; D is perhaps TRBD1 (6 bases). Looked up from germline, CDR1 is MNHEY and CDR2 is SMNVEV (reference sequence). This CDR3 has 13 amino acids. V was shortened by 3 bases and J by 7 bases, with 10 bases between the two germline ends.

This clone came up once. The sample has other DNA sequences that encode this CDR3 too. The chain employs TRBV19 and TRBJ2-7; D is undetermined. The V end was cut by 6 bases, the J end by 3 bases, with 6 bases between. Per the germline V gene, CDR1 is LNHDA and CDR2 is SQIVND (reference sequence). This CDR3 contains 11 residues. CDR3 nucleotide sequence: TGTGCCAGTAGCCCCGGCTACGAGCAGTACTTC. Translated, it gives CASSPGYEQYF.

The V and J genes are TRBV20-1 and TRBJ1-5; D not certain. Germline CDR1 reads DFQATT; CDR2 reads SNEGSKA (reference sequence). The CDR3 is 11 residues long. V was trimmed by 2 bases and J by 7 bases, leaving 6 bases between them. DNA of the CDR3: TGCAGTGCTAGAAACGGCCAGCCCCAGCATTTT. Protein: CSARNGQPQHF.

The chain is built from TRBV19 and TRBJ1-5, with 9 bases fitting TRBD1. With V trimmed by 3 bases and J by 7 bases, 10 bases remained unmatched. The CDR3 is made up of 16 amino acids. The V gene's germline CDR1 is LNHDA and CDR2 SQIVND (reference sequence). The CDR3 sequence: CASSILWDRDGQPQHF. In DNA, the CDR3 is TGTGCCAGTAGTATTTTGTGGGACAGGGATGGCCAGCCCCAGCATTTT.

The CDR3 here is CASSLAAGSSYEQYF. CDR3 bases: TGTGCCAGCAGTTTAGCAGCGGGTAGCTCCTACGAGCAGTACTTC. V gene TRBV27 combines with J gene TRBJ2-7; weak D call: TRBD2 (6 bases). Germline CDR1 is MNHEY and CDR2 is SMNVEV (reference sequence). The V gene lost 2 bases and the J gene lost 0 bases, with 11 bases spanning the gap. The CDR3 covers 15 residues.

This clone was seen just once. The chain recombines TRBV5-4 with TRBJ2-1, with a possible D match to TRBD2 (5 bases). V lost 10 bases, J lost 0 bases, and 20 bases lay in between. The CDR3 runs to 16 residues. Germline V gene data show CDR1 as SGHNT and CDR2 as YYREEE (reference sequence). Written as DNA, the CDR3 is TGTGCCTTAAGCCCGGCAGCGGTTAGCTCCTACAATGAGCAGTTCTTC. Translating it yields CALSPAAVSSYNEQFF.

The rearrangement uses TRBV7-8 and TRBJ2-4, with D perhaps TRBD1 or TRBD2 (7 bases each). Germline values: CDR1 SGHVS, CDR2 FQNEAQ. Trimming shortened V by 2 bases and J by 10 bases, and 12 bases separated the two germline ends. This CDR3 has 13 residues. The CDR3 DNA reads as TGTGCCAGCAGCTTAAGACAGGGACTAATTCAGTACTTC. Protein sequence: CASSLRQGLIQYF.

This chain joins TRBV2 and TRBJ2-7, with TRBD1 identical over 10 bases. Trimming cost V 8 bases and J 4 bases; bases outside gene matches: 8. Germline assignment: CDR1 SNHLY and CDR2 FYNNEI. The CDR3 runs 14 residues. The CDR3 here is CASGEDRGLYEQYF. The CDR3 DNA sequence: TGTGCCAGCGGCGAAGACAGGGGGCTATACGAGCAGTACTTC.

The chain links TRBV24-1 to TRBJ1-5, with D unclear. V was shortened by 9 bases and J by 4 bases, with 21 bases between the two germline ends. CDR1 is KGHDR, CDR2 SFDVKD, per germline. The length of the CDR3 is 16 residues. DNA of the CDR3: TGTGCCACCCCCTTTATTTACTCGGGCGGGAATCAGCCCCAGCATTTT. It yields the protein CATPFIYSGGNQPQHF.

V is TRBV7-9 and J is TRBJ2-3; the D is unclear. Germline values: CDR1 SEHNR, CDR2 FQNEAQ (reference sequence). V gave up 7 bases and J gave up 6 bases, with 17 bases separating them. The CDR3 loop spans 14 amino acids. CDR3 amino acids: CASKLTYLGDTQYF. In DNA form, the CDR3 reads TGTGCCAGCAAACTCACGTACCTCGGGGATACGCAGTATTTT.

V usage is TRBV19 and J usage is TRBJ2-7; no clear D. CDR1 and CDR2 (germline): LNHDA, SQIVND (reference sequence). The V gene lost 3 bases and the J gene lost 4 bases, with 16 bases spanning the gap. The CDR3 runs 15 residues. This CDR3 reads CASSMGWGWFYEQYF. In DNA form, the CDR3 reads TGTGCCAGTAGTATGGGTTGGGGTTGGTTTTACGAGCAGTACTTC.

The chain joins TRBV4-3 to TRBJ2-1, with no clear D. The CDR3 is 13 amino acids. V was trimmed by 0 bases and J by 9 bases, leaving 9 bases between them. CDR1 and CDR2 (germline): LGHNA, YSLEER. In nucleotides, the CDR3 is TGCGCCAGCAGCCAAGATATAAGGAGTGAGCAGTTCTTC. It specifies CASSQDIRSEQFF.

The chain combines TRBV5-1 with TRBJ2-2, with 8 bases matching TRBD1. Per germline, CDR1 SGHRS and CDR2 YFSETQ. V trimming: 4 bases; J trimming: 7 bases; junction bases outside the gene matches: 9. The CDR3 totals 15 residues. In nucleotides, the CDR3 is TGCGCCAGCAGCCTCAGGCAGGGGGCGGACGGGGAGCTGTTTTTT. Translated: CASSLRQGADGELFF.

The CDR3 loop reads CASSQGGGYLYGYTF. For the CDR3, the DNA is TGCGCCAGCAGCCAAGGGGGGGGCTACCTTTATGGCTACACCTTC. The chain joins TRBV4-1 to TRBJ1-2, with D perhaps matching TRBD1 (6 bases). The germline gives CDR1 MGHRA, CDR2 YSYEKL. Trimming stripped 1 base from V and 5 bases from J, with 14 bases between. The CDR3 consists of 15 residues.

The chain couples TRBV27 to TRBJ2-3; no clear D. CDR3 size: 15 residues. V was cut by 4 bases and J by 3 bases, with 14 bases left in between. CDR1 and CDR2 from the germline V gene are MNHEY and SMNVEV (reference sequence). CDR3 protein: CASSWMVGLTDTQYF. CDR3 nucleotides: TGTGCCAGCAGTTGGATGGTAGGATTAACAGATACGCAGTATTTT.

The chain combines TRBV30 with TRBJ1-1; D unclear. This CDR3 spans 14 amino acids. The V gene's germline CDR1 is GTSNPN and CDR2 SVGIG (reference sequence). V was trimmed by 2 bases and J by 1 base, leaving 11 bases between them. The CDR3 DNA reads as TGTGCCTGGAGTCCCGGGATCGGGAACACTGAAGCTTTCTTT. As protein: CAWSPGIGNTEAFF.

In its sample, this clone was seen once. V usage is TRBV30 and J usage is TRBJ2-5, with 11 bases fitting TRBD2. Germline loops: CDR1 GTSNPN, CDR2 SVGIG (reference sequence). CDR3 size: 14 residues. The ends lost 3 bases at V and 5 bases at J; junction bases unmatched: 5. CDR3 sequence (DNA): TGTGCCTGGAGGCTAGCGGGAGGAAGGGAGACCCAGTACTTC. Protein: CAWRLAGGRETQYF.